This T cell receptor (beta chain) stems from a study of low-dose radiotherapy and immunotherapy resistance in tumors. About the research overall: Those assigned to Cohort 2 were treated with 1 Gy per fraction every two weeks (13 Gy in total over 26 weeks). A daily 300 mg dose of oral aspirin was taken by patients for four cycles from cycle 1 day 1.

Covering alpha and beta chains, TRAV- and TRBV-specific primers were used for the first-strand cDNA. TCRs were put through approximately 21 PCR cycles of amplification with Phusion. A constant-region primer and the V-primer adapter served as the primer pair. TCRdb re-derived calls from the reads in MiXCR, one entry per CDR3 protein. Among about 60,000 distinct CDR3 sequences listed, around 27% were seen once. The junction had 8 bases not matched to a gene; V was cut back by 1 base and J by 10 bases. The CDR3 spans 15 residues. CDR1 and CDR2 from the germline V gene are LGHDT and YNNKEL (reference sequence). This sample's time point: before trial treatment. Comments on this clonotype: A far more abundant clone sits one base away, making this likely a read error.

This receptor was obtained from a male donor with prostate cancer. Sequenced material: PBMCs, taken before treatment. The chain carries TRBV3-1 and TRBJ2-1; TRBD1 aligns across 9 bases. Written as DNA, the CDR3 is TGTGCCAGCAGCCAAGCGGGACAGGGTTTCTACGAGCAGTTCTTC. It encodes CASSQAGQGFYEQFF.